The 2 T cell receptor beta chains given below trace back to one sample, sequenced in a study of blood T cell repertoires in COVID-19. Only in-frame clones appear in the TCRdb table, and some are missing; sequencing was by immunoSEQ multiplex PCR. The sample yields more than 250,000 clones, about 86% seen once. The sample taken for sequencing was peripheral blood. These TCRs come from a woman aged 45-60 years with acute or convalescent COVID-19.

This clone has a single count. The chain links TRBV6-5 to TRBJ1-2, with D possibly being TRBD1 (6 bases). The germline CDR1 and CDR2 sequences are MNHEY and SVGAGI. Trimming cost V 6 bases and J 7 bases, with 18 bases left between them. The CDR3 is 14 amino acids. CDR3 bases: TGTGCCAGCAGCGGAGGAGGCGCGGACAGTGGCTACACCTTC. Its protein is CASSGGGADSGYTF.

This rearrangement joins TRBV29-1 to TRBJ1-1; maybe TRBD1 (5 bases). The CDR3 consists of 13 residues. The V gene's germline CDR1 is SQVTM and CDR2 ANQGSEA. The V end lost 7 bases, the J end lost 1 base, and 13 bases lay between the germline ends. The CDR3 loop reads CSAVRQGNTEAFF. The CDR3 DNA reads TGCAGCGCCGTTCGGCAGGGGAACACTGAAGCTTTCTTT.